One T cell receptor beta chain is described in this entry. The data were taken from a study of technical replicates of blood from several donors. The CDR3 covers 13 residues. V shed 6 bases and J shed 3 bases, with 11 bases lying between them. Germline V gene lookup returns CDR1 MNHEY and CDR2 SMNVEV (reference sequence). Using immunoSEQ multiplex PCR, the repertoire was profiled, and TCRdb retains in-frame clones only, with some absent. The sample has around 75,000 clones, 90% to 95% seen once. The sample taken for sequencing was T cells isolated from PBMCs. The receptor was isolated from a human donor in good health. The chain links TRBV27 to TRBJ1-1; a weak D match, TRBD1 (5 bases). CDR3 amino acids: CASSAGIHTEAFF. CDR3 bases: TGTGCCAGCAGCGCAGGGATTCACACTGAAGCTTTCTTT.